This TCR beta chain was identified during a study of identifying expanded T cells in peripheral blood. Study observations and caveats: Across healthy donors, higher total template counts meant significantly greater approximately 2-week count variance.

Remarks on this clone: The target antigen is unknown.

Here immunoSEQ multiplex PCR was the method, and the copy in TCRdb shows in-frame clones only, minus some. Of about 58,000 clones listed, approximately 80% are singletons. Losses at the gene ends were 4 bases for V and 4 bases for J; bases not matched to a gene: 13. This CDR3 comprises 18 residues. Germline CDR1 SGDLS, CDR2 YYNGEE. No infections or other immune events were documented during collection. Source material: blood. The source is a person aged 18 to 69 in good health. The chain has TRBV9 and TRBJ2-3, with 12 bases identical to TRBD2. Here the CDR3 reads CASSRATSGGGYADTQYF. As DNA, the CDR3 is TGTGCCAGCAGCCGAGCGACTAGCGGGGGAGGGTATGCAGATACGCAGTATTTT.